This passage covers 13 T cell receptor beta chains from one sample sequenced in a study of T cell repertoires in ileal Crohn's disease. TCRdb's copy holds only in-frame clones and misses some; the assay was immunoSEQ multiplex PCR. The table lists approximately 27,000 clones, about 81% of them singletons, with 4.5% to 6% in the top ten. What was sequenced was ileal tissue. These receptors came from an adult with Crohn's disease.

The sample holds one count of this clone. J is TRBJ2-5 and V is TRBV6-5; tentative D call: TRBD2 (6 bases). This CDR3 is built from 14 residues. Deletions cut 9 bases from V and 11 bases from J, with 25 bases between. Germline V gene lookup returns CDR1 MNHEY and CDR2 SVGAGI. The CDR3 region has the DNA TGTGCCAGTAAATTTAGCGGTGGGAGTTGGGAGCAGTACTTC. Translation: CASKFSGGSWEQYF.

The chain couples TRBV6-5 to TRBJ2-7; TRBD2 matches 7 bases. Looked up from germline, CDR1 is MNHEY and CDR2 is SVGAGI. The CDR3 extends over 15 amino acids. The ends lost 7 bases at V and 3 bases at J; junction bases unmatched: 12. The CDR3 DNA reads TGTGCCAGCACCGCCCAGGGAGGGGCCCTCTACGAGCAGTACTTC. Protein product: CASTAQGGALYEQYF.

This chain links TRBV2 with TRBJ2-3; TRBD1 aligns across 7 bases. Trimming removed 10 bases from V and 6 bases from J; junction bases left unmatched: 10. The CDR3 consists of 13 residues. The germline gives CDR1 SNHLY, CDR2 FYNNEI. Here the CDR3 reads CATKKRGPDTQYF. The CDR3 DNA is TGTGCCACTAAGAAGAGGGGGCCGGATACGCAGTATTTT.

The chain employs TRBV4-1 and TRBJ1-1, with D tentatively TRBD1 (6 bases). This CDR3 is 14 amino acids long. Per the germline V gene, CDR1 is MGHRA and CDR2 is YSYEKL. V was shortened by 0 bases and J by 4 bases, with 9 bases between the two germline ends. CDR3 sequence reads: CASSQETGFTEAFF. CDR3 sequence (DNA): TGCGCCAGCAGCCAAGAAACAGGGTTCACTGAAGCTTTCTTT.

V usage is TRBV5-4 and J usage is TRBJ1-4, with 9 bases that match TRBD1. Germline V gene lookup returns CDR1 SGHNT and CDR2 YYREEE (reference sequence). V gave up 1 base and J gave up 8 bases; unmatched junction bases: 9. The CDR3 covers 16 residues. The CDR3 DNA reads TGTGCCAGCAGCTTGAGACGTGGGACAGGGCACGAAAAACTGTTTTTT. Translating it yields CASSLRRGTGHEKLFF.

The chain recombines TRBV19 with TRBJ2-5; a possible D gene is TRBD1 (5 bases). Looked up from germline, CDR1 is LNHDA and CDR2 is SQIVND (reference sequence). The CDR3 has 13 residues. V was trimmed by 10 bases and J by 4 bases, leaving 16 bases between them. DNA for the CDR3: TGTGCCACCGCGACAGTCGTCGGAGAGACCCAGTACTTC. It is translated as CATATVVGETQYF.

The CDR3 loop is CASSPGHDLDTQYF. CDR3 bases: TGCGCCAGCAGTCCGGGACACGACTTAGATACGCAGTATTTT. V is TRBV5-1 and J is TRBJ2-3; possible D gene TRBD1, 6 bases. Trimming took 5 bases from V and 5 from J, leaving 15 bases between them. Germline CDR1 SGHRS, CDR2 YFSETQ. The CDR3 contains 14 residues.

The chain has TRBV6-5 and TRBJ2-2; 10 bases agree with TRBD2. V lost 4 bases to trimming and J lost 4 bases; unmatched junction nucleotides: 6. The CDR3 has 16 amino acids. Germline V gives CDR1 MNHEY, CDR2 SVGAGI. The CDR3: CASSWSGGAPTGELFF. For the CDR3, the DNA is TGTGCCAGCAGTTGGAGCGGGGGGGCACCCACCGGGGAGCTGTTTTTT.

The chain employs TRBV5-1 and TRBJ1-6; D not certain. V was trimmed by 0 bases and J by 7 bases, leaving 11 bases between them. Germline V lookup: CDR1 SGHRS, CDR2 YFSETQ. CDR3 length: 15 amino acids. DNA for the CDR3: TGCGCCAGCAGCTTGGATACAGCCCCCAATTCACCCCTCCACTTT. Translated, it gives CASSLDTAPNSPLHF. The complete variable domain, with remaining parts taken from reference TRBV5-1 and TRBJ1-6, reads KAGVTQTPRYLIKTRGQQVTLSCSPISGHRSVSWYQQTPGQGLQFLFEYFSETQRNKGNFPGRFSGRQFSNSRSEMNVSTLELGDSALYLCASSLDTAPNSPLHFGNGTRLTVT.

The rearrangement joins TRBV7-2 to TRBJ1-2; 9 bases agree with TRBD1. Trimming cost V 5 bases and J 7 bases; bases outside gene matches: 8. CDR1 and CDR2 (germline): SGHTA, FQGNSA. The CDR3 length is 14 residues. CDR3 residues: CASSHRDRDVGYTF. Written as DNA, the CDR3 is TGTGCCAGCAGCCACCGGGACAGGGACGTTGGCTACACCTTC.

The table lists this clone with a few counts. V usage is TRBV5-1 and J usage is TRBJ1-2; no clear D gene. Trimming cost V 1 base and J 1 base, with 2 bases left between them. The CDR3 is 12 amino acids. The germline V gene has CDR1 SGHRS and CDR2 YFSETQ. Here the CDR3 reads CASSLLNYGYTF. DNA for the CDR3: TGCGCCAGCAGCTTGCTTAACTATGGCTACACCTTC.

The chain joins TRBV19 to TRBJ2-1; 12 nucleotides agree with TRBD2. Looked up from germline, CDR1 is LNHDA and CDR2 is SQIVND (reference sequence). With V trimmed by 1 base and J by 13 bases, 5 bases remained unmatched. The CDR3 has 14 residues. The CDR3, as DNA: TGTGCCAGTAGTATAGGACTAGCGGGGGTCATTCAGTTCTTC. It is translated as CASSIGLAGVIQFF. Full variable domain (remainder filled in from reference TRBV19 and TRBJ2-1): DGGITQSPKYLFRKEGQNVTLSCEQNLNHDAMYWYRQDPGQGLRLIYYSQIVNDFQKGDIAEGYSVSREKKESFPLTVTSAQKNPTAFYLCASSIGLAGVIQFFGPGTRLTVL.

The rearrangement joins TRBV7-9 to TRBJ2-7; 11 bases fit TRBD1. This CDR3 is built from 14 residues. The V gene end was trimmed by 2 bases and the J gene end by 6 bases; junction bases not matched to a gene: 3. Germline CDR1 and CDR2: SEHNR and FQNEAQ (reference sequence). For the CDR3, the DNA is TGTGCCAGCAGCTTATCCGGGACAGGGGGCGAGCAGTACTTC. Its protein product is CASSLSGTGGEQYF.